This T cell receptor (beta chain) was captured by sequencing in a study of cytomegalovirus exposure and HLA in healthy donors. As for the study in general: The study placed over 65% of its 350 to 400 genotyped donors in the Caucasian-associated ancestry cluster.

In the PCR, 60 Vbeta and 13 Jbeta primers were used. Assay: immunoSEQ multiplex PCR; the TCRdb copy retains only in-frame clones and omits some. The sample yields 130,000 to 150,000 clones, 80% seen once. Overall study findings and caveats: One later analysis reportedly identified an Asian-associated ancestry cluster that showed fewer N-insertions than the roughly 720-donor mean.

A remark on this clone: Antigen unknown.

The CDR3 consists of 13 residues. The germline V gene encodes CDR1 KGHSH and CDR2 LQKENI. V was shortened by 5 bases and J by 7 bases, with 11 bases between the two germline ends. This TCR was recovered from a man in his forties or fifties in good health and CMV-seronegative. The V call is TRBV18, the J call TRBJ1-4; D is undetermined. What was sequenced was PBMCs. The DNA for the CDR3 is TGTGCCAGCTCAGGGTACAGCACTGAAAAACTGTTTTTT. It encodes CASSGYSTEKLFF. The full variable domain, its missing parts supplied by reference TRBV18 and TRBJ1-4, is NAGVMQNPRHLVRRRGQEARLRCSPMKGHSHVYWYRQLPEEGLKFMVYLQKENIIDESGMPKERFSAEFPKEGPSILRIQQVVRGDSAAYFCASSGYSTEKLFFGSGTQLSVL.